This TCR beta chain was identified in a study of cytomegalovirus exposure and HLA in healthy donors. Losses at the gene ends were 11 bases for V and 9 bases for J; bases not matched to a gene: 10. CDR1 is SEHNR, CDR2 FQNEAQ, per germline (reference sequence). This CDR3 spans 14 amino acids. Primers: 60 Vbeta forward and 13 Jbeta reverse. In the original analysis: Later analysis identified tens of millions of unique TCR beta chains, 8.5 million to 13 million shared. This table comes from immunoSEQ multiplex PCR, and its TCRdb copy is limited to in-frame clones, with some not included. V and J calls and clone size are as listed in that table; D and trimming were resolved from the DNA. The sample holds roughly 150,000 clones, 65% to 90% seen once.

This receptor was taken from a male donor in good health and CMV-seronegative. Specimen: PBMCs. The chain recombines TRBV7-9 with TRBJ2-2; TRBD2 matches at 12 bases. Here the CDR3 DNA reads TGTGCCGGTCACCGACTAGCGGGGGCCCGGGAGCTGTTTTTT. Its protein is CAGHRLAGARELFF.